These 8 T cell receptor beta chains originate from one sample sequenced in a study of cytotoxic CD8 clonotypes in ibrutinib-treated CLL. Clones were sequenced by immunoSEQ multiplex PCR, and TCRdb holds only the in-frame ones, with some missing. The data show about 160,000 clones, roughly 77% seen once. Sequences were derived from PBMCs, sampled after 12 months of ibrutinib treatment. The receptors derive from a human donor with chronic lymphocytic leukemia.

J is TRBJ2-7 and V is TRBV7-9; tentatively, D is TRBD2 (6 bases). This CDR3 region has 15 residues. Germline V CDR1 and CDR2: SEHNR, FQNEAQ (reference sequence). Trimming cost V 1 base and J 0 bases, with 10 bases left between them. CDR3 residues: CASSLGGVSSYEQYF. In nucleotides, the CDR3 is TGTGCCAGCAGCTTAGGGGGGGTAAGCTCCTACGAGCAGTACTTC.

The rearrangement uses TRBV7-3 and TRBJ2-1, with D possibly being TRBD2 (5 bases). With 0 bases removed from V and 8 bases from J, the gap between germline ends came to 17 bases. The germline V gene has CDR1 SGHTA and CDR2 FQGTGA. CDR3 size: 16 residues. The CDR3 reads CASSLTPRGRYDEQFF. As DNA, the CDR3 is TGTGCCAGCAGCTTAACACCTCGGGGAAGGTATGATGAGCAGTTCTTC.

A few counts support this clone. The CDR3 nucleotides read TGTGCCACCGATGGGACAGGGGGCGGGTATGGCTACACCTTC. Protein: CATDGTGGGYGYTF. This chain links TRBV28 with TRBJ1-2; TRBD1 matches 12 bases. The length of the CDR3 is 14 residues. The germline gives CDR1 MDHEN, CDR2 SYDVKM. The trim removed 10 bases at V and 5 bases at J, leaving 8 bases unmatched.

The chain links TRBV6-4 to TRBJ1-4; the D gene is possibly TRBD1 (5 bases). Germline CDR1 and CDR2: MRHNA and SNTAGT. V was clipped by 0 bases and J by 3 bases, with 8 bases between them. The CDR3 totals 15 residues. The CDR3 here is CASSDSGRANEKLFF. The CDR3 nucleotides are TGTGCCAGCAGTGACTCGGGACGGGCTAATGAAAAACTGTTTTTT.

This CDR3 is CASRATGGTEAFF. The CDR3 nucleotides read TGTGCCAGCAGAGCGACAGGGGGCACTGAAGCTTTCTTT. This chain links TRBV27 with TRBJ1-1, with 9 bases lining up with TRBD1. This CDR3 comprises 13 residues. The germline gives CDR1 MNHEY, CDR2 SMNVEV (reference sequence). Germline trimming cut 6 bases from V and 4 bases from J; bases unmatched to any gene: 3.

This clone occurred once. The rearrangement joins TRBV6-5 to TRBJ1-1; D may be TRBD1 (6 bases). V was trimmed by 5 bases and J by 4 bases, leaving 14 bases between them. There are 14 residues in the CDR3. The germline CDR1 and CDR2 sequences are MNHEY and SVGAGI. The chain's CDR3 is CASSKKGGSTEAFF. The CDR3 region has the DNA TGTGCCAGCAGTAAAAAGGGGGGAAGCACTGAAGCTTTCTTT.

This chain uses TRBV5-1 with TRBJ2-1; perhaps TRBD2 as D (7 bases). Germline loops: CDR1 SGHRS, CDR2 YFSETQ. The V end lost 0 bases, the J end lost 2 bases, and 15 bases lay between the germline ends. This CDR3 contains 17 residues. CDR3 loop: CASSLADPGGPYNEQFF. The DNA for the CDR3 is TGCGCCAGCAGCTTGGCCGATCCGGGGGGCCCCTACAATGAGCAGTTCTTC.

This sequence joins TRBV28 and TRBJ2-7; 9 nucleotides align to TRBD2. The CDR3 runs 19 residues. The J segment lost 3 bases and the V segment lost 5 bases, leaving 20 bases of the junction unmatched. The V gene's germline CDR1 is MDHEN and CDR2 SYDVKM. Here the CDR3 reads CASSKNNFAGTSRDYEQYF. The CDR3 coding sequence is TGTGCCAGCAGTAAGAACAACTTCGCCGGGACTAGCCGAGACTACGAGCAGTACTTC.